The T cell receptor beta chain under discussion was sequenced for a study of T cell repertoires in cytomegalovirus infection (dated by TCRdb to 2018 to 2020). As for the study more broadly: Donor HLA type was relevant to the analysis, as public TCR beta signatures indicated carriage of CMV infection together with the matching HLA type.

General findings and caveats noted by the study authors: In the ex vivo response, HLA-C-restricted CMV-specific TCR beta clonotypes were dominant, and in two of eight donors the single most frequent clonotype came from this HLA-C-restricted group. In both this cohort and an independent cohort of 352 donors, the cumulative frequency of public TCR beta family members distinguished carriers of CMV infection plus the relevant HLA type.

TCRdb shows the sequencer as Illumina HiSeq 1500. TCRdb reanalyzed the raw reads on its own, using fastp at Q25 for trimming and MiXCR for clone calling, and kept in-frame beta chains. Each CDR3 protein gets just one entry, which takes the most common genes and DNA from the rows behind it. The sample table shows approximately 490,000 distinct CDR3 sequences, and around 10% are seen once. The biggest ten clones account for around 9.6% of the sample. This clonotype was counted ten times or more. Its antigen specificity is not known. The sample holds no much larger clone one base away, and base qualities are not on file. The source is a human donor in good health (CMV status not recorded). Some clones in this sample may be carry-over from other donors' samples. The specimen sequenced was PBMCs.

The CDR3 protein: CSVGRVSQRFSGNTIYF. In nucleotide form, the sequence is TGCAGCGTTGGGCGGGTGTCACAACGATTCTCTGGAAACACCATATATTTT. The chain couples TRBV29-1 to TRBJ1-3; the D gene remains uncertain. CDR1 and CDR2 are drawn from the germline V gene: SQVTM, ANQGSEA. Its CDR3 holds 17 amino acids, cysteine through phenylalanine. Only CDR3 DNA is held: 51 bases, read in frame from base 1. V is reduced by 4 bases and J by 0 bases, leaving a spacing of 19 bases between them.